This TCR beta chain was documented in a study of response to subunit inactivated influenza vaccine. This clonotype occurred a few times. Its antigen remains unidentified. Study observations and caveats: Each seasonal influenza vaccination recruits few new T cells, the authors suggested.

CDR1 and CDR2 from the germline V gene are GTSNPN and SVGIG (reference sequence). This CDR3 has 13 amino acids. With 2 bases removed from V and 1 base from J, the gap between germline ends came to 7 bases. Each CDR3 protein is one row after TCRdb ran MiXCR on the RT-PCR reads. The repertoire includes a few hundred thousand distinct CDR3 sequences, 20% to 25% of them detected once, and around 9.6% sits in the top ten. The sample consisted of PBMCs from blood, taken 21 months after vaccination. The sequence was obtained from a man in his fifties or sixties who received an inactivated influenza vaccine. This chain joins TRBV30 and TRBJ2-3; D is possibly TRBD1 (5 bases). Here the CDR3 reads CAWSLGGTDTQYF. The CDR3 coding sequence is TGTGCCTGGAGTCTAGGGGGCACAGATACGCAGTATTTT.